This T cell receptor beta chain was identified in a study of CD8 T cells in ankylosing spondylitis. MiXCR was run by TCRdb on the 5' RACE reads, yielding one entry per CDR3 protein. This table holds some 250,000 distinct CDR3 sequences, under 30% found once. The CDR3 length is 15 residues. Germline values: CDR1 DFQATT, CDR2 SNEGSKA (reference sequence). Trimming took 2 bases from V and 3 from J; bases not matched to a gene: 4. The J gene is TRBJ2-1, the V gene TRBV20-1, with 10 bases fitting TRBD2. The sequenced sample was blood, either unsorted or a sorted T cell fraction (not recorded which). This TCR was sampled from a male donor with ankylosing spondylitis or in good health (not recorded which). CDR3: CSARLTSGDYNEQFF. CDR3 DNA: TGCAGTGCTAGACTCACTAGCGGGGACTACAATGAGCAGTTCTTC.